What follows are 16 T cell receptor beta chains derived from one specimen sequenced in a study of blood T cell repertoires in COVID-19. Clones were sequenced by immunoSEQ multiplex PCR, and TCRdb holds only the in-frame ones, with some missing. The repertoire holds approximately 210,000 clones, with roughly 80% as singletons. The specimen sequenced was peripheral blood. Every receptor here comes from a human donor in a cohort sampled during active COVID-19.

The chain links TRBV7-9 to TRBJ1-2; D not certain. V was cut by 1 base and J by 0 bases, with 6 bases left in between. The CDR3 has 14 residues. Germline CDR1 SEHNR, CDR2 FQNEAQ (reference sequence). CDR3 sequence: CASSLVGANYGYTF. The CDR3 DNA is TGTGCCAGCAGCTTAGTCGGGGCTAACTATGGCTACACCTTC.

This chain uses TRBV4-1 with TRBJ2-7; 7 bases are shared with TRBD1. The CDR3 is 15 residues long. Trimming at V came to 1 base and at J to 6 bases, leaving 9 bases not matched to a gene. Germline V CDR1 and CDR2: MGHRA, YSYEKL. The chain's CDR3 is CASSQVDRVIGEQYF. The CDR3 region has the DNA TGCGCCAGCAGCCAAGTCGACAGGGTGATAGGCGAGCAGTACTTC.

The chain carries TRBV5-1 and TRBJ2-7; 7 positions agree with TRBD2. With 0 bases clipped from V and 2 bases from J, the junction kept 8 bases outside the gene matches. The CDR3 extends over 16 amino acids. CDR1 is SGHRS, CDR2 YFSETQ, per germline. The CDR3 nucleotides read TGCGCCAGCAGCTTGGCTTGGGCGGGAGAGACCTACGAGCAGTACTTC. This codes for CASSLAWAGETYEQYF.

The rearrangement joins TRBV18 to TRBJ1-2, with D hard to call. The germline V gene has CDR1 KGHSH and CDR2 LQKENI. The CDR3 extends over 12 amino acids. The germline V and J ends were trimmed by 4 bases and 6 bases, with 9 bases remaining between them. The CDR3 here is CASSLNRDGYTF. CDR3 nucleotide sequence: TGTGCCAGCTCACTCAACAGAGATGGCTACACCTTC.

The V gene is TRBV7-2, the J gene TRBJ1-1; tentatively, D is TRBD1 (5 bases). The CDR3 is 14 amino acids. Trimming shortened V by 0 bases and J by 6 bases, and 11 bases separated the two germline ends. The germline gives CDR1 SGHTA, CDR2 FQGNSA. CDR3 residues: CASSLAFGGAEAFF. The DNA of the CDR3 is TGTGCCAGCAGCTTAGCGTTTGGGGGGGCTGAAGCTTTCTTT.

This CDR3 is CASSQRQGDDQPQHF. CDR3 DNA sequence: TGTGCCAGCAGTCAGCGACAGGGGGATGATCAGCCCCAGCATTTT. The chain couples TRBV2 to TRBJ1-5; TRBD1 matches at 9 bases. This CDR3 is built from 15 residues. The V and J ends lost 5 bases and 5 bases, in that order; junction bases with no gene match: 7. Germline-derived CDR1 and CDR2 are SNHLY and FYNNEI.

The rearrangement joins TRBV9 to TRBJ2-3; a weak D match, TRBD2 (6 bases). Germline V gene data show CDR1 as SGDLS and CDR2 as YYNGEE. The CDR3 is 16 residues long. Trimming took off 0 bases at V and 10 bases at J, with 21 bases between the two ends. The CDR3 nucleotides read TGTGCCAGCAGCGTAGAGTCGGACTACCCGCTAGAGGCGCAGTATTTT. Its protein is CASSVESDYPLEAQYF.

V and J are TRBV28 and TRBJ2-7, with 10 bases identical to TRBD1. The CDR3 consists of 14 residues. Germline lookup yields CDR1 MDHEN and CDR2 SYDVKM. After removal of 6 bases from V and 2 bases from J, the junction contained 4 bases not matched to a gene. This chain's CDR3 is CASRGTGETYEQYF. In DNA form, the CDR3 reads TGTGCCAGCAGGGGGACAGGGGAGACCTACGAGCAGTACTTC.

In its sample, this clone was seen once. V gene TRBV18 combines with J gene TRBJ1-2; tentative D call: TRBD1 (6 bases). This CDR3 spans 16 amino acids. CDR1 is KGHSH, CDR2 LQKENI, per germline. V was trimmed by 0 bases and J by 2 bases, leaving 13 bases between them. CDR3 sequence reads: CASSPPPGVMNYGYTF. The CDR3 DNA sequence: TGTGCCAGCTCACCACCCCCAGGGGTCATGAACTATGGCTACACCTTC. The variable domain in full, with the rest retrieved from reference TRBV18 and TRBJ1-2, is NAGVMQNPRHLVRRRGQEARLRCSPMKGHSHVYWYRQLPEEGLKFMVYLQKENIIDESGMPKERFSAEFPKEGPSILRIQQVVRGDSAAYFCASSPPPGVMNYGYTFGSGTRLTVV.

The J gene is TRBJ2-4, the V gene TRBV19, with TRBD2 matching 12 bases. The ends lost 6 bases at V and 1 base at J; junction bases unmatched: 16. This CDR3 comprises 20 residues. CDR1 and CDR2 (germline): LNHDA, SQIVND (reference sequence). The CDR3 reads CASSGDRRLAGVRAKNIQYF. Written as DNA, the CDR3 is TGTGCCAGTAGCGGAGACAGGAGACTAGCGGGAGTGAGGGCCAAAAACATTCAGTACTTC.

This chain uses TRBV2 with TRBJ1-1, with a weak D call TRBD1 (5 bases). From germline, CDR1 is SNHLY and CDR2 FYNNEI. CDR3 size: 11 residues. Deletions cut 6 bases from V and 4 bases from J, with 6 bases between. The CDR3 protein is CASRGGTEAFF. The CDR3 DNA sequence: TGTGCCAGCAGGGGGGGCACTGAAGCTTTCTTT.

As regards this clone: Other DNA sequences in the same sample also yield this CDR3. V gene TRBV7-9 combines with J gene TRBJ2-7; D uncertain. The ends were cut back, 5 bases at V and 1 base at J, with 3 bases in the middle. CDR1 is SEHNR, CDR2 FQNEAQ, per germline (reference sequence). The CDR3 totals 11 residues. CDR3 region: CASSPSYEQYF. The CDR3 DNA follows: TGTGCCAGCAGCCCATCCTACGAGCAGTACTTC.

In this sample, this clone turned up once. This chain uses TRBV5-5 with TRBJ2-7; 8 positions match TRBD1. Germline V CDR1 and CDR2: SGHKS, YYEKEE (reference sequence). J was trimmed by 0 bases and V by 2 bases; bases with no gene match: 4. The length of the CDR3 is 15 residues. The CDR3 is CASSFAGGYSYEQYF. Written as DNA, the CDR3 is TGTGCCAGCAGCTTCGCAGGGGGCTACTCCTACGAGCAGTACTTC.

This chain connects TRBV7-2 to TRBJ2-1; TRBD2 is a possible D gene (6 bases). The CDR3 has 14 amino acids. From germline, CDR1 is SGHTA and CDR2 FQGNSA. Trimming pared 2 bases from V and 3 bases from J, leaving 8 bases between. As DNA, the CDR3 is TGTGCCAGCAGCTTACGGGGGATCTACAATGAGCAGTTCTTC. Translating it yields CASSLRGIYNEQFF.

This rearrangement joins TRBV9 to TRBJ2-3, with D possibly matching TRBD2 (5 bases). V was clipped by 4 bases and J by 6 bases, with 24 bases between them. The germline CDR1 and CDR2 sequences are SGDLS and YYNGEE. The CDR3 is 17 residues long. CDR3 sequence reads: CASSPRGGVNIEDTQYF. The CDR3 DNA reads TGTGCCAGCAGCCCCCGTGGAGGTGTGAATATTGAGGATACGCAGTATTTT. Combining the CDR3 with reference TRBV9 and TRBJ2-3 gives the whole variable domain DSGVTQTPKHLITATGQRVTLRCSPRSGDLSVYWYQQSLDQGLQFLIQYYNGEERAKGNILERFSAQQFPDLHSELNLSSLELGDSALYFCASSPRGGVNIEDTQYFGPGTRLTVL.

Notes on this clone: Germline and junction disagree at one end, which may indicate a read error. The V call is TRBV6-2 or TRBV6-3, the J call TRBJ1-1; TRBD1 matches 9 bases. Germline V lookup: CDR1 MNHEY, CDR2 SVGEGT. The CDR3 has 12 residues. CDR3 loop: CASSNTQGAGSF. The CDR3 DNA sequence: TGTGCCAGCAGTAATACACAGGGGGCCGGTTCATTT.